This T cell receptor (beta chain) was observed in a study of T cell repertoires in cytomegalovirus infection. Study information: CMV epitopes that were recently identified and HLA-C-restricted were used alongside well-studied HLA-B-restricted ones. It was the public TCR beta signatures that indicated both CMV infection and matching HLA type.

Findings and limits, study-wide: In two of eight donors, the top clonotype was HLA-C-restricted CMV-specific.

Each CDR3 protein gets one entry after TCRdb re-called the reads with MiXCR. The repertoire consists of about 890,000 distinct CDR3 sequences, with approximately 31% occurring once and the leading ten covering over 12%. J lost 7 bases, V lost 7 bases, and 6 bases had no gene match. Per the germline V gene, CDR1 is LNHDA and CDR2 is SQIVND (reference sequence). The CDR3 runs 13 residues. Points on this clonotype: Antigen: not known.

V is TRBV19 and J is TRBJ1-5, with 8 bases aligning to TRBD1. This receptor was obtained from a human donor in good health (CMV status not recorded). Some clones in this sample may be carry-over from other donors' samples. This sample comprised cultured CD8+ T cells from PBMCs, obtained from culture after CMV antigen stimulation. The CDR3 DNA follows: TGTGCCAGTACGACAGGGGCAGGCCAGCCCCAGCATTTT. Translating it yields CASTTGAGQPQHF.